The subject of this entry is one TCR beta chain. Antigen unknown. Sequencing ends 3 residues short of the CDR3 end; the germline J gene provides the rest. Sequencing used immunoSEQ multiplex PCR; TCRdb keeps in-frame clones, though not all of them. The listing records 15,000 to 20,000 clones. These data originate in a study of T cells in women clearing cervical HPV infection. On the study more broadly: HLA type could not be excluded as a confounder. Notes on the study in general: Richness plus V gene abundances separated cases from controls with AUC 0.8 to 0.85. Repertoire richness, not evenness, was significantly elevated in CIN3+ cases versus controls.

All donors had a single incident cervical HPV16 infection, not prevalent. Germline V gene lookup returns CDR1 DFQATT and CDR2 SNEGSKA (reference sequence). With 0 bases removed from V and 5 bases from J, the gap between germline ends came to 12 bases. The CDR3 runs 14 residues. This TCR was sampled from a woman aged 18-70 years with a cervical HPV16 infection that either progressed to CIN3+ or cleared (not recorded which). This rearrangement joins TRBV20-1 to TRBJ2-3, with D unclear. Sequencing was performed on blood buffy coat. The sequenced part of the CDR3 DNA is TGCAGTGCTAGAGACCGGTTTGTTTTAGATACG. Amino acids: CSARDRFVLDT. The entire CDR3 is CSARDRFVLDTQYF.